This T cell receptor beta chain derives from a study of long-term antiretroviral therapy in people with HIV. Overall study findings and caveats: Narrower CDR3 length ranges marked HIV repertoires relative to controls.

An immunoSEQ assay, version v3.0, was performed at survey level. Profiling relied on immunoSEQ multiplex PCR, and the TCRdb table lists in-frame clones only, not all of them. The repertoire holds around 21,000 clones, with around nine tenths as singletons. This clone was recorded a few times. Its antigen is not identified. The sample contains more than one DNA sequence encoding this CDR3. The source was unsorted PBMCs, collected 0.2 years before starting antiretroviral therapy. This TCR was sampled from a man between 18 and 35 years old with HIV.

The CDR3 is CASSLVRNTEAFF. CDR3 sequence (DNA): TGCGCCAGCAGCTTGGTCCGGAACACTGAAGCTTTCTTT. V usage is TRBV5-1 and J usage is TRBJ1-1; no firm D call. CDR3 length: 13 residues. Germline lookup yields CDR1 SGHRS and CDR2 YFSETQ. V gave up 0 bases and J gave up 1 base, with 4 bases separating them.